The 20 T cell receptor beta chains given below trace back to one sample, sequenced in a study of yellow fever vaccine responses in identical twins. Each CDR3 protein is one row after TCRdb ran MiXCR on the RT-PCR reads. This sample yields under 20,000 distinct CDR3 sequences, of which around 65% are seen a single time; 2.2% belongs to the top ten. The sequencing used T cells from blood (PBMCs), unsorted or a sorted subset (not recorded which), collected before or after yellow fever vaccination (not recorded which). These receptor sequences come from a woman aged 18-30 years who received the yellow fever vaccine.

The CDR3 here is CASSGPTGGYGYTF. CDR3 nucleotides: TGTGCCAGCAGCGGACCGACAGGGGGCTATGGCTACACCTTC. This chain uses TRBV5-6 with TRBJ1-2; 9 bases map to TRBD1. The CDR3 has 14 amino acids. V trimming: 4 bases; J trimming: 4 bases; junction bases outside the gene matches: 5. Germline V gene data show CDR1 as SGHDT and CDR2 as YYEEEE.

The chain is built from TRBV11-2 and TRBJ2-7, with D maybe TRBD1 (6 bases). Germline V gives CDR1 SGHAT, CDR2 FQNNGV. Trimming stripped 6 bases from V and 1 base from J, with 13 bases between. CDR3 length equals 14 residues. CDR3 sequence: CASRNPGQSYEQYF. The CDR3, as DNA: TGTGCCAGCAGGAATCCCGGACAGTCCTACGAGCAGTACTTC.

With regard to this clonotype: Germline and junction disagree at one end, which may indicate a read error. This sequence joins TRBV29-1 and TRBJ2-1; 11 nucleotides agree with TRBD2. The germline V gene encodes CDR1 SQVTM and CDR2 ANQGSEA. The CDR3 has 17 amino acids. CDR3 sequence (DNA): TGCAGCGTTGAACTTACTAGCGGGAGATCTCCTTACAATGAGCAGCTCTTC. Protein: CSVELTSGRSPYNEQLF.

The J gene is TRBJ2-2, the V gene TRBV2, with 8 nucleotides matching TRBD2. V dropped 7 bases and J dropped 5; count of bases not matched to a gene: 6. Germline assignment: CDR1 SNHLY and CDR2 FYNNEI. The CDR3 has 14 amino acids. The DNA for the CDR3 is TGTGCCAGCAACTCGGGGGGGCTTACCGGGGAGCTGTTTTTT. This gives the protein CASNSGGLTGELFF.

The CDR3 sequence is CASSPPAASNYGYTF. The CDR3 DNA follows: TGTGCCAGCTCACCACCGGCGGCATCTAACTATGGCTACACCTTC. The chain combines TRBV18 with TRBJ1-2, with D unclear. The V gene's germline CDR1 is KGHSH and CDR2 LQKENI. The ends were cut back, 0 bases at V and 0 bases at J, with 8 bases in the middle. The CDR3 sequence is 15 residues long.

Of note for this clonotype: Compared with germline, one end of the junction differs, possibly owing to a read error. This chain uses TRBV20-1 with TRBJ2-7; TRBD2 matches at 10 bases. Germline CDR1 reads DFQATT; CDR2 reads SNEGSKA (reference sequence). This CDR3 spans 15 amino acids. The CDR3 loop reads CSASYRTSGSSEQYF. The CDR3 DNA reads as TGCAGTGCTAGTTACCGGACTAGCGGTTCCTCCGAGCAGTACTTC.

V usage is TRBV13 and J usage is TRBJ2-5; the match to TRBD2 covers 9 bases. There are 13 residues in the CDR3. The germline V gene has CDR1 PRHDT and CDR2 FYEKMQ (reference sequence). V was pared by 5 bases and J by 5 bases, with 3 bases of the junction left unmatched. The DNA of the CDR3 is TGTGCCAGCAGCGGCGGGGGGGCCGAGACCCAGTACTTC. Translated, it gives CASSGGGAETQYF.

The V gene is TRBV11-3, the J gene TRBJ2-3; D gene ambiguous. The ends were cut back, 3 bases at V and 8 bases at J, with 3 bases in the middle. This CDR3 comprises 10 residues. In germline, CDR1 is SGHNT, CDR2 YENEEA. The CDR3 region has the DNA TGTGCCAGCAGCTTTGGTACGCAGTATTTT. The encoded protein is CASSFGTQYF. The full variable domain, with the rest looked up from reference TRBV11-3 and TRBJ2-3, is EAGVVQSPRYKIIEKKQPVAFWCNPISGHNTLYWYLQNLGQGPELLIRYENEEAVDDSQLPKDRFSAERLKGVDSTLKIQPAELGDSAVYLCASSFGTQYFGPGTRLTVL.

Comment on this clonotype: One end of the junction fails to match germline, which may point to a read error. The genes are TRBV11-2 and TRBJ2-1; D is possibly TRBD2 (7 bases). CDR3 length equals 16 residues. Germline values: CDR1 SGHAT, CDR2 FQNNGV. CDR3 bases: TGTGCCAGCAGTTTAGGGGGGGAGAAAGTTTACAATGAGCAGTTCTTC. As protein: CASSLGGEKVYNEQFF.

V and J are TRBV24-1 and TRBJ2-1; D remains unclear. The CDR3 contains 13 residues. V gave up 1 base and J gave up 8 bases, with 8 bases separating them. Germline V gives CDR1 KGHDR, CDR2 SFDVKD. The CDR3 reads CATSDFSSDEQFF. Here the CDR3 DNA reads TGTGCCACCAGTGATTTTAGCAGCGATGAGCAGTTCTTC.

The rearrangement links TRBV11-1 to TRBJ1-4; D is undetermined. The CDR3 is made up of 13 amino acids. The germline CDR1 and CDR2 sequences are SGHAT and FQDESV (reference sequence). Trimming took 4 bases from V and 0 from J, leaving 3 bases between them. CDR3 sequence reads: CASSSATNEKLFF. CDR3 DNA: TGTGCCAGCAGCTCCGCAACTAATGAAAAACTGTTTTTT.

This clonotype was detected only once. This rearrangement joins TRBV5-1 to TRBJ2-5, with D perhaps TRBD1 or TRBD2 (5 bases each). The CDR3 consists of 12 residues. V shed 5 bases and J shed 1 base, with 6 bases lying between them. The V gene's germline CDR1 is SGHRS and CDR2 YFSETQ. CDR3 nucleotide sequence: TGCGCCAGCAGTGGGGGCCAAGAGACCCAGTACTTC. As protein: CASSGGQETQYF. The full variable domain, completed using reference TRBV5-1 and TRBJ2-5, is KAGVTQTPRYLIKTRGQQVTLSCSPISGHRSVSWYQQTPGQGLQFLFEYFSETQRNKGNFPGRFSGRQFSNSRSEMNVSTLELGDSALYLCASSGGQETQYFGPGTRLLVL.

The chain combines TRBV2 with TRBJ2-1, with D possibly TRBD1 on 5 matching bases. Trimming left V 8 bases short and J 9 bases short, with 14 bases between. The CDR3 extends over 12 amino acids. The germline V gene encodes CDR1 SNHLY and CDR2 FYNNEI. Here the CDR3 DNA reads TGTGCCAGCCTGGGCAGGGTCAGTGAGCAGTTCTTC. This sequence encodes CASLGRVSEQFF.

This clonotype was counted only a few times. The gene calls are TRBV2 and TRBJ1-1, with a tentative D call TRBD1 (6 bases). Trimming pared 2 bases from V and 0 bases from J, leaving 7 bases between. CDR1 is SNHLY, CDR2 FYNNEI, per germline. The CDR3 consists of 14 residues. The CDR3 loop is CASSEQGMNTEAFF. CDR3 DNA sequence: TGTGCCAGCAGTGAACAGGGGATGAACACTGAAGCTTTCTTT.

Comment on this clonotype: The junction and the germline gene differ at one end; a read error may be behind it. The chain carries TRBV29-1 and TRBJ2-3, with D possibly being TRBD2 (5 bases). Germline CDR1 SQVTM, CDR2 ANQGSEA. The CDR3 is 12 amino acids. Here the CDR3 DNA reads TGCAGCGTTGAAGATCGGGGAGATACGCGGTATTTT. Residues: CSVEDRGDTRYF.

The CDR3 DNA is TGTGCCAGCAGTTTACGGGGAGATACGCAGTATTTT. It is translated as CASSLRGDTQYF. The V call is TRBV12-3 or TRBV12-4, the J call TRBJ2-3, with D tentatively TRBD2 (5 bases). The V end was cut by 2 bases, the J end by 5 bases, with 5 bases between. The CDR3 runs 12 residues.

The V and J genes are TRBV6-2 or TRBV6-3 and TRBJ2-2; D perhaps matches TRBD2 (5 bases). The V and J ends lost 2 bases and 4 bases respectively, with 17 bases between them. The CDR3 runs to 17 residues. Per germline, CDR1 MNHEY and CDR2 SVGEGT. The CDR3 nucleotides read TGTGCCAGCAGTTACCCGCAGACCGATACTAGCACCGGGGAGCTGTTTTTT. Protein sequence: CASSYPQTDTSTGELFF.

The rearrangement joins TRBV29-1 to TRBJ1-1; D gene ambiguous. The CDR3 has 13 residues. Looked up from germline, CDR1 is SQVTM and CDR2 is ANQGSEA. V lost 4 bases, J lost 5 bases, and 14 bases lay in between. The CDR3: CSVAWIQKTEAFF. CDR3 in DNA: TGCAGCGTTGCTTGGATACAAAAGACTGAAGCTTTCTTT. The whole variable domain, filled in from reference TRBV29-1 and TRBJ1-1, reads SAVISQKPSRDICQRGTSLTIQCQVDSQVTMMFWYRQQPGQSLTLIATANQGSEATYESGFVIDKFPISRPNLTFSTLTVSNMSPEDSSIYLCSVAWIQKTEAFFGQGTRLTVV.

The gene calls are TRBV4-1 and TRBJ1-4; D unresolved. V lost 3 bases and J lost 10, with 18 bases in between. This CDR3 comprises 15 residues. Germline CDR1 MGHRA, CDR2 YSYEKL. CDR3 nucleotide sequence: TGCGCCAGCAGCCAGGACGACCTAGGTGGCGCAAAACTGTTTTTT. It encodes CASSQDDLGGAKLFF.

The V call is TRBV11-3, the J call TRBJ1-1; 7 nucleotides align to TRBD1. Germline trimming cut 5 bases from V and 0 bases from J; bases unmatched to any gene: 6. The CDR3 runs 15 residues. Germline-derived CDR1 and CDR2 are SGHNT and YENEEA. The CDR3 sequence: CASSPRTGLNTEAFF. CDR3 sequence (DNA): TGTGCCAGCAGCCCGAGGACAGGATTGAACACTGAAGCTTTCTTT.